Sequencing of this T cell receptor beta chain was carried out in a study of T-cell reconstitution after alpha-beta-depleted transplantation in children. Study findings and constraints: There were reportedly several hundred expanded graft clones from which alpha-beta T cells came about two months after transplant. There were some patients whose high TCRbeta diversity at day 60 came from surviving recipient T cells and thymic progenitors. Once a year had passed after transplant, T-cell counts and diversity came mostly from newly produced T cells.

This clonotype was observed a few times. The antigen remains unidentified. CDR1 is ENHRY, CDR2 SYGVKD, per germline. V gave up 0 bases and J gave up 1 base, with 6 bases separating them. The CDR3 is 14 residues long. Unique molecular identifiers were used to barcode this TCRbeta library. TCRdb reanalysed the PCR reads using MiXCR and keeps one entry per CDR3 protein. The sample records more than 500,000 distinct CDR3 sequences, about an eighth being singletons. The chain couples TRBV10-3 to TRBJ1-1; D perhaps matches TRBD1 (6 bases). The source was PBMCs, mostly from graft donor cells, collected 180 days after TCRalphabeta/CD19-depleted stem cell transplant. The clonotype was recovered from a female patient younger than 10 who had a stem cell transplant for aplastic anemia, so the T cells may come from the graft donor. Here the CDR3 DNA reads TGTGCCATCAGTGAGTCGGACAGGAACACTGAAGCTTTCTTT. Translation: CAISESDRNTEAFF.